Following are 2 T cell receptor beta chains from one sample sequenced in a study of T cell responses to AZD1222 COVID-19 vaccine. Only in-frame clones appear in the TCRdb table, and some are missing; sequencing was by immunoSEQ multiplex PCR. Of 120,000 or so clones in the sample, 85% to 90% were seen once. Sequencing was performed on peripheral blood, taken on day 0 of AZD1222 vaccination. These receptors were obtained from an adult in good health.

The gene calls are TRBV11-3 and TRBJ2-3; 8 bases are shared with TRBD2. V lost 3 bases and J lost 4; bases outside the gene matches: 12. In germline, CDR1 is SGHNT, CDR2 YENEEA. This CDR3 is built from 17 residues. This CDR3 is CASSFPRGGGPPDTQYF. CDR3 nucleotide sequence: TGTGCCAGCAGCTTTCCCCGGGGCGGGGGGCCCCCAGATACGCAGTATTTT.

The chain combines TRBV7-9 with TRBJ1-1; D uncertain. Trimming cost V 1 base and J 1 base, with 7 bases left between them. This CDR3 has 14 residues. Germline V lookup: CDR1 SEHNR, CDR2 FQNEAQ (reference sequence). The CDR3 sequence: CASSLVDGNTEAFF. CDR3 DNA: TGTGCCAGCAGCTTAGTAGACGGGAACACTGAAGCTTTCTTT.